A selection of T cell receptor beta chains follows, all from one sample in a study of shared clonotypes between healthy human individuals. Here immunoSEQ multiplex PCR was the method, and the copy in TCRdb shows in-frame clones only, minus some. The sample lists around 700,000 clones; roughly nine tenths were seen once. Sequencing used naive CD8+ T cells sorted from blood. The receptors come from a man aged 30 to 39 in good health. CDR3s include the opening cysteine and the closing phenylalanine or tryptophan. D genes are given only for firm matches. Rows give clone size only sometimes, using once, few, many, or a class for an expanded clone.

TRBJ2-7 . TRBV29-1 . TGCAGCGTCTCCTCGGGTGGGGAGTACGAGCAGTACTTC CSVSSGGEYEQYF
TRBJ2-7 . TRBV9 . TGTGCCAGCAGCCCCACGGGATACGAGCAGTACTTC CASSPTGYEQYF
TRBJ2-1 TRBD2 TRBV9 . TGTGCCAGCAGCCCCCAGGAGGGACTAGCGGGAAGCAATGAGCAGTTCTTC CASSPQEGLAGSNEQFF
TRBJ2-5 TRBD2 TRBV5-4 . TGTGCCAGCAGCCTAGCGGGAGGGCCCCAAGAGACCCAGTACTTC CASSLAGGPQETQYF
TRBJ1-3 . TRBV2 . TGTGCCAGCAGTGGGACCATCTCTGGAAACACCATATATTTT CASSGTISGNTIYF
TRBJ1-1 . TRBV28 . TGTGCCAGCTCCCCACAGGGAGAGAACACTGAAGCTTTCTTT CASSPQGENTEAFF
TRBJ2-3 . TRBV7-9 . TGTGCCAGCAGCTTGATTTTATTGGTGGATGCTAGCACAGATACGCAGTATTTT CASSLILLVDASTDTQYF
TRBJ2-7 . TRBV6-1 . TGTGCCAGCAGTAAAACGACTTACTCCCTTGACGAGCAGTACTTC CASSKTTYSLDEQYF
TRBJ2-2 . TRBV10-3 . TGTGCCATCAGTGACCGCTCGCGGGGAAACACCGGGGAGCTGTTTTTT CAISDRSRGNTGELFF
TRBJ1-5 . TRBV19 . TGTGCCAGTAGTATTCAGGCTTATGCTGGTCAGCCCCAGCATTTT CASSIQAYAGQPQHF
TRBJ2-1 TRBD2 TRBV19 . TGTGCCAGTAGTATAGGCGGGAGTCTCTACAATGAGCAGTTCTTC CASSIGGSLYNEQFF
TRBJ2-5 . TRBV5-4 . TGTGCCAGCAGCTCGGGCCTGCAGGGCGGGCAGACCCAGTACTTC CASSSGLQGGQTQYF
TRBJ2-1 TRBD2 TRBV27 . TGTGCCAGCACCTCATCGGGGGTGGGGCTAGCGGGAGGGCCTGACAATGAGCAGTTCTTC CASTSSGVGLAGGPDNEQFF
TRBJ2-1 TRBD2 TRBV5-1 . TGCGCCAGCAGCTTGGCGGGACTAGCGGGATCGGGGTCCTACAATGAGCAGTTCTTC CASSLAGLAGSGSYNEQFF
TRBJ2-7 TRBD1 TRBV7-9 once TGTGCCAGCAGCTTCGGGACAGCCTTCTACGAGCAGTACTTC CASSFGTAFYEQYF
TRBJ2-1 . TRBV27 once TGTGCCAGCAGTGCCCAGGGTCATGAGCAGTTCTTC CASSAQGHEQFF
TRBJ1-2 . TRBV2 . TGTGCCAGCAGTGAAGCGATCCAAGCTAACTATGGCTACACCTTC CASSEAIQANYGYTF
TRBJ1-5 . TRBV6-1 few TGTGCCAGCTCGGTTTATAGCAATCAGCCCCAGCATTTT CASSVYSNQPQHF
TRBJ1-1 . TRBV9 . TGTGCCAGCAGCCCGAGGGGGGGGAACACTGAAGCTTTCTTT CASSPRGGNTEAFF
TRBJ2-4 . TRBV27 . TGTGCCAGCAGACCCTCGGGTTCGGCCAAAAACATTCAGTACTTC CASRPSGSAKNIQYF
TRBJ1-4 . TRBV6-5 . TGTGCCAGCAGTTATGGTGGAGGAAAACTGTTTTTT CASSYGGGKLFF
TRBJ2-7 . TRBV23-1 . TGCGCCAGCAGTCAATCGGGCAGGGTAGTAAGGTTTGGTCCGAACAACGAGCAGTACTTC CASSQSGRVVRFGPNNEQYF
TRBJ2-1 TRBD2 TRBV30 once TGTGCCTGGAGCCTAGCGGTCGTCTCCTACAATGAGCAGTTCTTC CAWSLAVVSYNEQFF
TRBJ2-7 . TRBV11-2 . TGTGCCAGCAGCCCTCTTGGTGGCGGGTCCTCCTACGAGCAGTACTTC CASSPLGGGSSYEQYF
TRBJ2-3 . TRBV6-4 . TGTGCCAGCAGTGATGAAGGGGTCACCAAATCAGATACGCAGTATTTT CASSDEGVTKSDTQYF
TRBJ2-5 . TRBV7-9 . TGTGCCAGCACCCTAAGGGGAGTCGGAGAGACCCAGTACTTC CASTLRGVGETQYF
TRBJ2-1 TRBD2 TRBV7-7 . TGTGCCAGCAGCCTGGGACTAGCACCTTACAATGAGCAGTTCTTC CASSLGLAPYNEQFF
TRBJ1-1 . TRBV19 . TGTGCCAGTAGGACCAGGGAGCACACTGAAGCTTTCTTT CASRTREHTEAFF
TRBJ2-3 . TRBV30 . TGTGCCTGGAGTGTTGGCGGAGCTAGCACAGATACGCAGTATTTT CAWSVGGASTDTQYF
TRBJ2-1 . TRBV5-1 . TGCGCCAGCAGCTTGGAGCTAAACTGGCCAAATGAGCAGTTCTTC CASSLELNWPNEQFF
TRBJ1-5 TRBD1 TRBV7-6 . TGTGCCAGCAGCGAAAGAACAGGGGGCGGGGATCAGCCCCAGCATTTT CASSERTGGGDQPQHF
TRBJ1-5 . TRBV5-5 . TGTGCCAGCAGCTTGAAGGGGATGCAACCCCAGCATTTT CASSLKGMQPQHF
TRBJ2-1 TRBD2 TRBV2 . TGTGCCAGCAGTGAGGAAGCGGGAGTTTTCGATGAGCAGTTCTTC CASSEEAGVFDEQFF
TRBJ2-2 TRBD2 TRBV28 . TGTGCCAGCAGTACGGGGACTAGCGGGAGTACCGGGGAGCTGTTTTTT CASSTGTSGSTGELFF
TRBJ2-5 TRBD2 TRBV5-8 . TGTGCCAGCAGCTTTGGAGCGGGGCCCCAAGAGACCCAGTACTTC CASSFGAGPQETQYF
TRBJ2-7 . TRBV11-3 . TGTGCCAGCAGCGCCCGGGACAACCCCTACGAGCAGTACTTC CASSARDNPYEQYF
TRBJ1-2 . TRBV27 . TGTGCCAGCAGTCCCCGGGGTGGGGGGGGCGGTTTTAACTATGGCTACACCTTC CASSPRGGGGGFNYGYTF
TRBJ1-4 . TRBV28 . TGTGCCAGCAGTTTGTCGGGGGGGAATGAAAAACTGTTTTTT CASSLSGGNEKLFF
TRBJ2-1 . TRBV19 . TGTGCCACCTCAATTTTCACAGGGTTTAACAATGAGCAGTTCTTC CATSIFTGFNNEQFF
TRBJ2-7 . TRBV4-1 . TGCGCCAGCAGCCAAATCTCCGACTACGAGCAGTACTTC CASSQISDYEQYF
TRBJ2-2 . TRBV7-2 . TGTGCCAGCAGCTTAGAGACAGTGAACACCGGGGAGCTGTTTTTT CASSLETVNTGELFF
TRBJ2-7 . TRBV7-9 . TGTGCCAGCAGCTTAATAGGGGCGGGACGGGTGGACGAGCAGTACTTC CASSLIGAGRVDEQYF
TRBJ2-1 TRBD1 TRBV9 . TGTGCCAGCAGCAACTACCCGGGACAGGGTTATGAGCAGTTCTTC CASSNYPGQGYEQFF
TRBJ2-7 TRBD2 TRBV5-6 . TGTGCCAGCAGCTACCCTAGCGGCGAGCAGTACTTC CASSYPSGEQYF
TRBJ2-2 . TRBV7-9 . TGTGCCAGCAGCTTAGAGCCCGTGCCGAACACCGGGGAGCTGTTTTTT CASSLEPVPNTGELFF
TRBJ2-7 . TRBV6-6 . TGTGCCAGCAGTTACTCGGAGAGAGCCTACGAGCAGTACTTC CASSYSERAYEQYF
TRBJ2-1 TRBD1 TRBV27 . TGTGCCAGCAGTCCCAAAGGGGGCTGGGTAAATGAGCAGTTCTTC CASSPKGGWVNEQFF
TRBJ1-1 . TRBV6-6 once TGTGCCAGCAGTTACGCTAGCCCACAATCGAACACTGAAGCTTTCTTT CASSYASPQSNTEAFF
TRBJ2-1 . TRBV11-1 . TGTGCCAGCAGCGTCTGGGGCTCAAACTCCTACAATGAGCAGTTCTTC CASSVWGSNSYNEQFF
TRBJ2-7 . TRBV13 few TGTGCCAGCAGCTTCACCTCCTACGAGCAGTACTTC CASSFTSYEQYF
TRBJ2-7 . TRBV14 . TGTGCCAGCAGCCAGTCCAGGCTCCCCTACGAGCAGTACTTC CASSQSRLPYEQYF
TRBJ1-1 . TRBV5-4 . TGTGCCAGCAGCCTGGGGGGGCGCCACACTGAAGCTTTCTTT CASSLGGRHTEAFF
TRBJ2-7 . TRBV27 . TGTGCCAGCAGTTTATCGCCCCGGGGAGGGGGGGCATACGAGCAGTACTTC CASSLSPRGGGAYEQYF
TRBJ2-7 TRBD1 TRBV6-1 . TGTGCCAGCAGTCCGACAGGGAGCGTGCACGAGCAGTACTTC CASSPTGSVHEQYF
TRBJ1-3 . TRBV7-9 . TGTGCCAGCAGCGGTGACCAGGGAGTTAGTGGAAACACCATATATTTT CASSGDQGVSGNTIYF
TRBJ2-3 . TRBV18 . TGTGCCAGCTCCGCGTTACGGGGTCCCACAGATACGCAGTATTTT CASSALRGPTDTQYF
TRBJ2-1 TRBD2 TRBV27 . TGTGCCAGCAGTCCTCTTGCTGGAGGGAGGGCGCATGAGCAGTTCTTC CASSPLAGGRAHEQFF